These 30 T cell receptor beta chains originate from one sample sequenced in a study of beta chain features in type 1 diabetes. TCRB transcripts that were expressed got sequenced, as all of the isolated RNA had been reverse transcribed. Using immunoSEQ multiplex PCR, the repertoire was profiled, and TCRdb retains in-frame clones only, with some absent. The repertoire holds about 260,000 clones, with roughly 21% as singletons. The antigens for these receptors are not known. Study observations and caveats: There was a moderate but significant shortening of TCRB CDR3s in all four CD4+ subsets of Type 1 diabetes patients.

Sequences were obtained from naive CD4+ T cells from blood. All receptors derive from a woman aged 40 to 55 with type 1 diabetes.

This sequence joins TRBV11-1 and TRBJ2-5, with 7 bases identical to TRBD1. The V gene end was trimmed by 4 bases and the J gene end by 4 bases; junction bases not matched to a gene: 3. This CDR3 has 13 residues. CDR1 and CDR2 from the germline V gene are SGHAT and FQDESV (reference sequence). The CDR3 loop reads CASSSTGRETQYF. For the CDR3, the DNA is TGTGCCAGCAGCTCGACAGGGAGAGAGACCCAGTACTTC.

The rearrangement joins TRBV4-1 to TRBJ1-4; possible D gene TRBD1, 5 bases. Germline V gene data show CDR1 as MGHRA and CDR2 as YSYEKL. This CDR3 contains 16 residues. V was pared by 0 bases and J by 7 bases, with 15 bases between. The CDR3 region is CASSQEGRGRSEKLFF. The CDR3 DNA is TGCGCCAGCAGCCAAGAGGGTAGGGGCCGGAGTGAAAAACTGTTTTTT.

The rearrangement uses TRBV5-8 and TRBJ2-5; no reliable D call. The CDR3 extends over 14 amino acids. Germline V gene data show CDR1 as SGHTS and CDR2 as YDEGEE. V was clipped by 1 base and J by 3 bases, with 10 bases between them. The CDR3 here is CASSLNFGEETQYF. Written as DNA, the CDR3 is TGTGCCAGCAGCTTGAACTTCGGTGAAGAGACCCAGTACTTC.

The chain is built from TRBV11-2 and TRBJ2-3; 8 bases map to TRBD2. The CDR3 has 18 residues. Losses at the gene ends were 2 bases for V and 2 bases for J; bases not matched to a gene: 12. Germline V gives CDR1 SGHAT, CDR2 FQNNGV. CDR3 nucleotide sequence: TGTGCCAGCAGCTTACATACCTTTAGCGGGACACCCACAGATACGCAGTATTTT. It encodes CASSLHTFSGTPTDTQYF.

This clone has more than one count but fewer than ten. The V gene is TRBV28, the J gene TRBJ1-2; D remains ambiguous. Trimming removed 7 bases from V and 8 bases from J, with 14 bases in between. This CDR3 comprises 12 residues. Germline V gives CDR1 MDHEN, CDR2 SYDVKM. In nucleotides, the CDR3 is TGTGCCAGCAAACTAGGCAGAGGCGGCTACACCTTC. Translated, it gives CASKLGRGGYTF.

This chain uses TRBV4-3 with TRBJ2-2, with D unclear. This CDR3 is 15 amino acids long. Germline CDR1 reads LGHNA; CDR2 reads YSLEER. V shed 0 bases and J shed 3 bases, with 8 bases lying between them. This CDR3 reads CASSQDPGYTGELFF. The CDR3 bases are TGCGCCAGCAGCCAAGATCCGGGTTACACCGGGGAGCTGTTTTTT.

The chain uses TRBV4-1 and TRBJ1-4, with D unresolved. Germline-derived CDR1 and CDR2 are MGHRA and YSYEKL. The CDR3 contains 15 residues. V was pared by 0 bases and J by 2 bases, with 7 bases between. The CDR3 protein is CASSQDLTTNEKLFF. In DNA, the CDR3 is TGCGCCAGCAGCCAAGACTTAACTACTAATGAAAAACTGTTTTTT.

The chain links TRBV20-1 to TRBJ1-1; D is undetermined. This CDR3 has 8 amino acids. Germline V gene sequence: CDR1 DFQATT, CDR2 SNEGSKA (reference sequence). V was shortened by 6 bases and J by 11 bases, with 7 bases between the two germline ends. The CDR3 loop reads CSAGVAFF. The CDR3 coding sequence is TGCAGTGCCGGGGTGGCTTTCTTT.

Here the CDR3 reads CASALGPGTNEQFF. Here the CDR3 DNA reads TGCGCCAGCGCCCTGGGCCCCGGAACGAATGAGCAGTTCTTC. The V call is TRBV5-1, the J call TRBJ2-1; D is unclear. Trimming removed 7 bases from V and 7 bases from J, with 18 bases in between. Germline assignment: CDR1 SGHRS and CDR2 YFSETQ. CDR3 length equals 14 residues.

The chain couples TRBV29-1 to TRBJ1-2, with D perhaps matching TRBD1 (6 bases). The V and J ends lost 5 bases and 2 bases respectively, with 9 bases between them. This CDR3 region has 12 residues. Germline CDR1 is SQVTM and CDR2 is ANQGSEA. The CDR3 DNA reads as TGCAGCGTTTCGGGACAAAACTATGGCTACACCTTC. Encoded protein: CSVSGQNYGYTF. Combining the CDR3 with reference TRBV29-1 and TRBJ1-2 gives the whole variable domain SAVISQKPSRDICQRGTSLTIQCQVDSQVTMMFWYRQQPGQSLTLIATANQGSEATYESGFVIDKFPISRPNLTFSTLTVSNMSPEDSSIYLCSVSGQNYGYTFGSGTRLTVV.

The sample holds a few counts of this clone. The chain links TRBV28 to TRBJ2-7; a weak D match, TRBD2 (6 bases). Trimming removed 5 bases from V and 7 bases from J, with 15 bases in between. The CDR3 spans 13 residues. Germline V gives CDR1 MDHEN, CDR2 SYDVKM. The chain's CDR3 is CASSPSGVWEQYF. Written as DNA, the CDR3 is TGTGCCAGCAGTCCCTCGGGGGTGTGGGAGCAGTACTTC.

The chain recombines TRBV6-5 with TRBJ2-2, with TRBD1 as a possible D gene (6 bases). Trimming took off 0 bases at V and 9 bases at J, with 14 bases between the two ends. This CDR3 spans 15 amino acids. Germline V gives CDR1 MNHEY, CDR2 SVGAGI. The CDR3 DNA follows: TGTGCCAGCAGTTACTCGGACAGTGTAAGGAGGGAGCTGTTTTTT. Translating gives CASSYSDSVRRELFF.

The sample holds a few counts of this clone. The chain joins TRBV18 to TRBJ2-7; 8 positions agree with TRBD2. Trimming cost V 5 bases and J 3 bases; bases outside gene matches: 3. The germline V gene has CDR1 KGHSH and CDR2 LQKENI. CDR3 length: 13 residues. The CDR3 region is CASSTTSDYEQYF. In nucleotides, the CDR3 is TGTGCCAGCTCAACGACTAGCGACTACGAGCAGTACTTC.

The V call is TRBV18, the J call TRBJ1-1; 10 bases are a match to TRBD1. Per the germline V gene, CDR1 is KGHSH and CDR2 is LQKENI. This CDR3 comprises 17 residues. V dropped 2 bases and J dropped 2; count of bases not matched to a gene: 8. The CDR3 coding sequence is TGTGCCAGCTCACCAACGGGCCGACAGGGGGCAAACACTGAAGCTTTCTTT. This translates into CASSPTGRQGANTEAFF.

A few counts support this clone. This sequence joins TRBV23-1 and TRBJ2-7, with D perhaps matching TRBD2 (5 bases). TRBV23-1 is given ORF status, its function remaining uncertain. This CDR3 region has 18 residues. The ends were cut back, 4 bases at V and 1 base at J, with 23 bases in the middle. The CDR3 DNA follows: TGCGCCAGCAGTCCGTCCCCCGCGATCCGCGGGCGTTCCTACGAGCAGTACTTC. This sequence encodes CASSPSPAIRGRSYEQYF.

This clone was picked up a small number of times. J is TRBJ2-1 and V is TRBV30, with 7 bases matching TRBD1. Germline V CDR1 and CDR2: GTSNPN, SVGIG (reference sequence). V was clipped by 3 bases and J by 2 bases; unmatched bases: 4. There are 14 residues in the CDR3. Here the CDR3 reads CAWSHRGPYNEQFF. In nucleotides, the CDR3 is TGTGCCTGGAGCCACAGGGGCCCCTACAATGAGCAGTTCTTC.

The rearrangement uses TRBV6-4 and TRBJ2-1; D call uncertain. CDR3 length equals 15 residues. CDR1 is MRHNA and CDR2 is SNTAGT in the germline V gene. The germline V and J ends were trimmed by 0 bases and 1 base, with 7 bases remaining between them. Here the CDR3 reads CASSDSPRSYNEQFF. The DNA for the CDR3 is TGTGCCAGCAGTGACTCGCCTAGGTCCTACAATGAGCAGTTCTTC.

This clone appeared a few times. This chain connects TRBV7-2 to TRBJ2-5; weak D call: TRBD2 (6 bases). The CDR3 contains 15 residues. V was cut by 0 bases and J by 3 bases, with 11 bases left in between. The V gene's germline CDR1 is SGHTA and CDR2 FQGNSA. CDR3 loop: CASSLADKREETQYF. Here the CDR3 DNA reads TGTGCCAGCAGCTTAGCAGACAAGCGGGAAGAGACCCAGTACTTC.

Only a few counts were recorded for this clone. The J gene is TRBJ2-3, the V gene TRBV4-3; possible D gene TRBD2, 6 bases. Germline CDR1 LGHNA, CDR2 YSLEER. The length of the CDR3 is 18 residues. Between the trimmed V and J ends, which lost 0 bases and 4 bases, there was a span of 20 bases. CDR3: CASSQEYGTSQAPDTQYF. In DNA, the CDR3 is TGCGCCAGCAGCCAAGAATATGGGACTTCACAAGCGCCAGATACGCAGTATTTT.

This clone was observed a few times. The CDR3 DNA sequence: TGTGCCAGCAGCTGGTACAGCGGTCGCACAGATACGCAGTATTTT. Translating it yields CASSWYSGRTDTQYF. This chain connects TRBV7-8 to TRBJ2-3; a possible D gene is TRBD2 (5 bases). Germline-derived CDR1 and CDR2 are SGHVS and FQNEAQ. There are 15 residues in the CDR3. Trimming stripped 4 bases from V and 1 base from J, with 12 bases between.

The V call is TRBV6-5, the J call TRBJ2-5; the D is unclear. V lost 5 bases and J lost 1, with 5 bases in between. The CDR3 spans 12 residues. CDR1 and CDR2 (germline): MNHEY, SVGAGI. The DNA of the CDR3 is TGTGCCAGCAGTAACATCCAAGAGACCCAGTACTTC. It specifies CASSNIQETQYF.

This rearrangement joins TRBV29-1 to TRBJ1-2; perhaps TRBD1 as D (6 bases). The CDR3 has 15 amino acids. CDR1 is SQVTM and CDR2 is ANQGSEA in the germline V gene. Deletions cut 4 bases from V and 8 bases from J, with 23 bases between. The CDR3 loop reads CSVGLPDSRAGGYTF. The CDR3 DNA follows: TGCAGCGTTGGTCTCCCGGACAGCCGCGCAGGGGGCTACACCTTC. The whole variable domain, remainder taken from reference TRBV29-1 and TRBJ1-2, is SAVISQKPSRDICQRGTSLTIQCQVDSQVTMMFWYRQQPGQSLTLIATANQGSEATYESGFVIDKFPISRPNLTFSTLTVSNMSPEDSSIYLCSVGLPDSRAGGYTFGSGTRLTVV.

The chain combines TRBV7-2 with TRBJ2-5, with 7 positions matching TRBD1. From germline, CDR1 is SGHTA and CDR2 FQGNSA. The V segment lost 0 bases and the J segment 5 bases; nucleotides outside the gene matches: 6. The CDR3 loop spans 15 amino acids. The CDR3 nucleotides read TGTGCCAGCAGCTTAGCCGTGACAGGGTCGGAGACCCAGTACTTC. Translating it yields CASSLAVTGSETQYF.

The J gene is TRBJ2-1, the V gene TRBV4-2; D call uncertain. The germline V gene encodes CDR1 LGHNA and CDR2 YNFKEQ. V shed 0 bases and J shed 2 bases, with 14 bases lying between them. The CDR3 is 17 amino acids. As DNA, the CDR3 is TGTGCCAGCAGCCAAGATCAAGAGACATCAACCTACAATGAGCAGTTCTTC. Translated, it gives CASSQDQETSTYNEQFF.

This chain connects TRBV7-8 to TRBJ2-1, with D tentatively TRBD2 (6 bases). The CDR3 runs 16 residues. Trimming removed 4 bases at V and 9 bases at J, with 22 bases between. Germline lookup yields CDR1 SGHVS and CDR2 FQNEAQ. The CDR3: CASSSQEGRLSPEQFF. As DNA, the CDR3 is TGTGCCAGCAGCTCACAGGAGGGCCGACTTTCCCCTGAGCAGTTCTTC. The full variable domain, completed using reference TRBV7-8 and TRBJ2-1, is GAGVSQSPRYKVAKRGQDVALRCDPISGHVSLFWYQQALGQGPEFLTYFQNEAQLDKSGLPSDRFFAERPEGSVSTLKIQRTQQEDSAVYLCASSSQEGRLSPEQFFGPGTRLTVL.

This clone was observed a handful of times. The rearrangement uses TRBV10-3 and TRBJ2-7; D may be TRBD1 (6 bases). V was clipped by 8 bases and J by 5 bases, with 19 bases between them. CDR1 and CDR2 (germline): ENHRY, SYGVKD. CDR3 length equals 14 residues. CDR3 in DNA: TGTGCCATCGGACAGCGAGAGATGGTACACGAGCAGTACTTC. Translated, it gives CAIGQREMVHEQYF.

This chain uses TRBV19 with TRBJ2-5; 7 nucleotides agree with TRBD2. Looked up from germline, CDR1 is LNHDA and CDR2 is SQIVND (reference sequence). The junction had 8 bases not matched to a gene; V was cut back by 5 bases and J by 2 bases. The CDR3 is made up of 15 amino acids. This CDR3 reads CASSLEGGPQETQYF. The CDR3 DNA reads as TGTGCCAGTAGTCTGGAGGGAGGGCCTCAAGAGACCCAGTACTTC.

This clone has just a few counts. The genes are TRBV30 and TRBJ1-2, with a tentative D call TRBD1 (6 bases). This CDR3 contains 14 residues. Trimming removed 1 base from V and 0 bases from J, with 9 bases in between. The germline gives CDR1 GTSNPN, CDR2 SVGIG (reference sequence). The CDR3 loop is CAWSGGQSNYGYTF. The CDR3 bases are TGTGCCTGGAGTGGAGGACAGTCTAACTATGGCTACACCTTC.

This clone turned up a few times. The chain links TRBV15 to TRBJ2-5, with 7 bases fitting TRBD2. V shed 4 bases, J shed 4 bases, and the junction held 6 bases outside the gene matches. This CDR3 has 14 residues. Per germline, CDR1 LNHNV and CDR2 YYDKDF (reference sequence). In DNA, the CDR3 is TGTGCCACCAGCACCCCCTGGGGGGGAGAGACCCAGTACTTC. Its translation is CATSTPWGGETQYF. Filled out from reference TRBV15 and TRBJ2-5, the complete variable domain reads DAMVIQNPRYQVTQFGKPVTLSCSQTLNHNVMYWYQQKSSQAPKLLFHYYDKDFNNEADTPDNFQSRRPNTSFCFLDIRSPGLGDTAMYLCATSTPWGGETQYFGPGTRLLVL.

V usage is TRBV7-3 and J usage is TRBJ2-5; 7 bases line up with TRBD1. Per germline, CDR1 SGHTA and CDR2 FQGTGA. V dropped 5 bases and J dropped 3; count of bases not matched to a gene: 3. The length of the CDR3 is 13 residues. CDR3: CASSPTGEETQYF. The CDR3 nucleotides are TGTGCCAGCAGCCCAACAGGGGAAGAGACCCAGTACTTC.